This T cell receptor beta chain originates from a study of blood T cells in healthy people across ages. The study, taken as a whole, reports: Naive CD4+ cell counts and diversity both ran higher in long-lived than in aged donors. Unknown CMV status may confound age-related changes in expanded clones.

It was with a sample-barcoded 5' primer and a J-beta primer mix that a second PCR of roughly 7 to 12 cycles was run. One entry per CDR3 protein, called by TCRdb with MiXCR from the 5' RACE reads. This sample has about 900,000 distinct CDR3 sequences, with around 46% found just once. On this clonotype: Antigen specificity is unknown.

Germline CDR1 reads LGHDT; CDR2 reads YNNKEL (reference sequence). The CDR3 sequence is 15 residues long. V lost 5 bases and J lost 0, with 14 bases in between. Donation came from healthy Caucasian individuals in Russia who were aged 6 to 90. The sequence was obtained from a man between 25 and 39 years old in good health. The sample comprised blood. The gene calls are TRBV3-1 and TRBJ2-7; D may be TRBD1 or TRBD2 (5 bases each). In DNA form, the CDR3 reads TGTGCCAGCAGCGCCAGGGACGGAGTCTCCTACGAGCAGTACTTC. This sequence encodes CASSARDGVSYEQYF.